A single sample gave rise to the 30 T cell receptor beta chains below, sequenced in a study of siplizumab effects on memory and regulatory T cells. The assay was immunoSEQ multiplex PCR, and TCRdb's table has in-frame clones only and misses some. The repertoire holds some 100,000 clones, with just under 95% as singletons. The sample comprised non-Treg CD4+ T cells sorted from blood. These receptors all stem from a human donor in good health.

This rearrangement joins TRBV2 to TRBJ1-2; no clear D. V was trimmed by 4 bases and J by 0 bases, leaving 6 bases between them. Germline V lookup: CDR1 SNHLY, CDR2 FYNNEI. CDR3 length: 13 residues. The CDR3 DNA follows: TGTGCCAGCAGTGTAGAAGCTAACTATGGCTACACCTTC. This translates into CASSVEANYGYTF.

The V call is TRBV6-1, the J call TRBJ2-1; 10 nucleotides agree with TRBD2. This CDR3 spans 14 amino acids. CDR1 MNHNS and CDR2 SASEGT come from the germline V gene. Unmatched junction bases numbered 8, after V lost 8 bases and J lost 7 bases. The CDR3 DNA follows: TGTGCCAGCGAGGGCGGACTAGCGGCTAATGAGCAGTTCTTC. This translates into CASEGGLAANEQFF.

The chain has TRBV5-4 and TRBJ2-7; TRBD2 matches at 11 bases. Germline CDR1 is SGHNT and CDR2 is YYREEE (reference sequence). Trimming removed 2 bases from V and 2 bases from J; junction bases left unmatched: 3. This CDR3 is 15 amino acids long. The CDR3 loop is CASSFLTSGTYEQYF. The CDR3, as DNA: TGTGCCAGCAGCTTCCTGACTAGCGGGACCTACGAGCAGTACTTC. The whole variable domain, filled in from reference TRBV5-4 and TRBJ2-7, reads ETGVTQSPTHLIKTRGQQVTLRCSSQSGHNTVSWYQQALGQGPQFIFQYYREEENGRGNFPPRFSGLQFPNYSSELNVNALELDDSALYLCASSFLTSGTYEQYFGPGTRLTVT.

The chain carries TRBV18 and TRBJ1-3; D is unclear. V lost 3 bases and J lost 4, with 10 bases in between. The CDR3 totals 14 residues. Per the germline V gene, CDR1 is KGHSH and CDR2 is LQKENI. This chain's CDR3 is CASSPVPEGNTIYF. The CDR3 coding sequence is TGTGCCAGCTCACCTGTCCCAGAAGGAAACACCATATATTTT.

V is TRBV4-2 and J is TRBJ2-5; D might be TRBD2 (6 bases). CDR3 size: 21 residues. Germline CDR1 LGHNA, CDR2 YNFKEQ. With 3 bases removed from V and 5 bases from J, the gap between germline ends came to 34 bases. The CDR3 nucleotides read TGTGCCAGCAGCCAGATTAACAGAAGAGAACCACCCGGGAGAAATGGGGAGACCCAGTACTTC. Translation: CASSQINRREPPGRNGETQYF.

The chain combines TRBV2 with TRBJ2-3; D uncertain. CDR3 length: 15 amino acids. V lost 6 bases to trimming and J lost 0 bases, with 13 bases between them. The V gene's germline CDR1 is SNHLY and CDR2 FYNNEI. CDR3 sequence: CASSRWVTSTDTQYF. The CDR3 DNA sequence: TGTGCCAGCAGCCGCTGGGTGACTAGCACAGATACGCAGTATTTT.

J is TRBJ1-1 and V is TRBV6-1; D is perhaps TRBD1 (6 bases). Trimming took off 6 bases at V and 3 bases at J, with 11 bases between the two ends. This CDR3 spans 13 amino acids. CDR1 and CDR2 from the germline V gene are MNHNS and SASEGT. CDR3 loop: CASRANRDTEAFF. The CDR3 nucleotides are TGTGCCAGCAGGGCGAACAGGGACACTGAAGCTTTCTTT.

The CDR3, as DNA: TGCGCCAGCAGCTTGTTCGGCCCCCGGGAGGTCACAGATACGCAGTATTTT. Protein product: CASSLFGPREVTDTQYF. J is TRBJ2-3 and V is TRBV5-1, with 7 bases identical to TRBD2. Trimming at V came to 1 base and at J to 2 bases, leaving 10 bases not matched to a gene. CDR1 is SGHRS, CDR2 YFSETQ, per germline. The length of the CDR3 is 17 residues.

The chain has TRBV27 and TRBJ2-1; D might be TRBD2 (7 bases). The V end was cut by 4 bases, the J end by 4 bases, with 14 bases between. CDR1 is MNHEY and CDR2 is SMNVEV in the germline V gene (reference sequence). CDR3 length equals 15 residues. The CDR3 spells CASSWNREGYNEQFF. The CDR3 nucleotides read TGTGCCAGCAGTTGGAACAGGGAGGGATACAATGAGCAGTTCTTC.

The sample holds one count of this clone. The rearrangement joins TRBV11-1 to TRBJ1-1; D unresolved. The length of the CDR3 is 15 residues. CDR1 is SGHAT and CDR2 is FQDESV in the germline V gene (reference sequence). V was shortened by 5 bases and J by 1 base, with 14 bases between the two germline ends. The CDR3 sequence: CASSPPVWRNTEAFF. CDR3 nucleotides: TGTGCCAGCAGCCCACCAGTTTGGAGGAACACTGAAGCTTTCTTT. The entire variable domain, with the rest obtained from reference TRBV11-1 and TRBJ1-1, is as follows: EAEVAQSPRYKITEKSQAVAFWCDPISGHATLYWYRQILGQGPELLVQFQDESVVDDSQLPKDRFSAERLKGVDSTLKIQPAELGDSAMYLCASSPPVWRNTEAFFGQGTRLTVV.

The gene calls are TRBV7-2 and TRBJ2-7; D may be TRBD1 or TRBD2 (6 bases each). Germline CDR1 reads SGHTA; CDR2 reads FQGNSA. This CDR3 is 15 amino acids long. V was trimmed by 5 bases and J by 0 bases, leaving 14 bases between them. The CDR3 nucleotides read TGTGCCAGCAGCCTTACAGGGAGGATCTCCTACGAGCAGTACTTC. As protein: CASSLTGRISYEQYF.

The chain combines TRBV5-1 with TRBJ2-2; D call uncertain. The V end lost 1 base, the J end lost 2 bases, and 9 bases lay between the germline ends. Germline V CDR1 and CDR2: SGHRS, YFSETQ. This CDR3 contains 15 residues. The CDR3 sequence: CASSLTALNTGELFF. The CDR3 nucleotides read TGCGCCAGCAGCTTGACAGCGCTTAACACCGGGGAGCTGTTTTTT.

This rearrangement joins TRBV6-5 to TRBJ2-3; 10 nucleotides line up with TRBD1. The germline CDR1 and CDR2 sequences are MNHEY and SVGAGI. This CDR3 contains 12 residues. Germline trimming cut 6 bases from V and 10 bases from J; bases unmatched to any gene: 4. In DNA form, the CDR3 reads TGTGCCAGCAGACGGACAGGGGGTCCGCAGTATTTT. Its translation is CASRRTGGPQYF.

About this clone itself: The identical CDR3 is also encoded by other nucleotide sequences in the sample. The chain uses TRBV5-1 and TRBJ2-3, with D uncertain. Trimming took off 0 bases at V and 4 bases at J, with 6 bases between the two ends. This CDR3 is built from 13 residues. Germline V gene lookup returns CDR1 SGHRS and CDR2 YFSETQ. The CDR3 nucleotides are TGCGCCAGCAGCTTGGGGGGTTCAGATACGCAGTATTTT. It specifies CASSLGGSDTQYF.

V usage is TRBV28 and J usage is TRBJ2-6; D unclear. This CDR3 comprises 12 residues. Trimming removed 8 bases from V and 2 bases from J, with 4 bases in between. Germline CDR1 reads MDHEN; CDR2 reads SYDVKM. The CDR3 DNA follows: TGTGCCAGCGCCGCTGGGGCCAACGTCCTGACTTTC. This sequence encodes CASAAGANVLTF.

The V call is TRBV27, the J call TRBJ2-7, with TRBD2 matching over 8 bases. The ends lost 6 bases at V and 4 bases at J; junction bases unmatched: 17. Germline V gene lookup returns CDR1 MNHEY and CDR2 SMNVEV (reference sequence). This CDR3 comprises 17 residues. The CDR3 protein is CASRKEYVAGTIYEQYF. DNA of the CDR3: TGTGCCAGCAGGAAAGAGTATGTAGCGGGAACAATATACGAGCAGTACTTC.

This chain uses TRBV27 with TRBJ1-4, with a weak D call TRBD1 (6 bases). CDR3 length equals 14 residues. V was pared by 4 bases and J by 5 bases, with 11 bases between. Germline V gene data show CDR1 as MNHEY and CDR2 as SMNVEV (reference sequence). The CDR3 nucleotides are TGTGCCAGCAGTTCAGGGGTTTGGAATGAAAAACTGTTTTTT. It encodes CASSSGVWNEKLFF.

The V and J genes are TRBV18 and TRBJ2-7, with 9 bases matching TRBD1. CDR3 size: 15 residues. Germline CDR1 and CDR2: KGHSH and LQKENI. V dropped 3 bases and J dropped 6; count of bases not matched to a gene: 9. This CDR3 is CASSPPGQGEPEQYF. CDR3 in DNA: TGTGCCAGCTCACCTCCGGGACAGGGTGAGCCCGAGCAGTACTTC.

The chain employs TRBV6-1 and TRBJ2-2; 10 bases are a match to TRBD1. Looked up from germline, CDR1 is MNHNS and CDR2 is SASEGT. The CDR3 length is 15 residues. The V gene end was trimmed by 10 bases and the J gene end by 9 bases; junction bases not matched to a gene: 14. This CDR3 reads CATVPSGTGVRELFF. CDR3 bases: TGTGCCACCGTCCCGTCCGGGACAGGGGTCAGGGAGCTGTTTTTT.

DNA of the CDR3: TGTGCCAGCTCAGGGCAGGAGACCAGCTACGAGCAGTACTTC. This sequence encodes CASSGQETSYEQYF. The chain couples TRBV18 to TRBJ2-7, with D uncertain. The germline gives CDR1 KGHSH, CDR2 LQKENI. The CDR3 sequence is 14 residues long. The V gene lost 5 bases and the J gene lost 3 bases, with 14 bases spanning the gap.

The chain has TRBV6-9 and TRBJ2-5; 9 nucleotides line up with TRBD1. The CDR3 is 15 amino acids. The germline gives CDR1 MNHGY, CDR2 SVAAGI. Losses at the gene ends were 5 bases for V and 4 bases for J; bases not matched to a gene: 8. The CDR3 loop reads CASSTDRGGGETQYF. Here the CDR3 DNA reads TGTGCCAGCAGTACGGACAGGGGTGGGGGAGAGACCCAGTACTTC.

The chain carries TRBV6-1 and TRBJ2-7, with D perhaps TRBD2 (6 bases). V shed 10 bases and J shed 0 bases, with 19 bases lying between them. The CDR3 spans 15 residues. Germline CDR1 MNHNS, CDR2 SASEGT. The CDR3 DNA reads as TGTGCCACCAACGGACGACGGGGGAGCTCCTACGAGCAGTACTTC. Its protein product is CATNGRRGSSYEQYF.

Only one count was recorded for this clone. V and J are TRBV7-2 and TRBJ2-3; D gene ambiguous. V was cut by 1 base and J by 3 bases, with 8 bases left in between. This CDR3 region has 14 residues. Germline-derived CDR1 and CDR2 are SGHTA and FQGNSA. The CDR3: CASSLGAKTDTQYF. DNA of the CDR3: TGTGCCAGCAGCTTAGGGGCTAAAACAGATACGCAGTATTTT.

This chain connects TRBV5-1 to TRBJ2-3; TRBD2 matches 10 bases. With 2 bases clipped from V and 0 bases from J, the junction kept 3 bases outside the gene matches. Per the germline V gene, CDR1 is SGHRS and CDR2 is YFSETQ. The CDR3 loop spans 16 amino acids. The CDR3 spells CASSLTSGASTDTQYF. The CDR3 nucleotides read TGCGCCAGCAGCTTAACTAGCGGGGCTAGCACAGATACGCAGTATTTT.

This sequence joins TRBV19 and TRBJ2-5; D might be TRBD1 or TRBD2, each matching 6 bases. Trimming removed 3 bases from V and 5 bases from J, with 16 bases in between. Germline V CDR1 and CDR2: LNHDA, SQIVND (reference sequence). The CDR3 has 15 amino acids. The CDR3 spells CASSIASGARETQYF. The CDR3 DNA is TGTGCCAGTAGTATTGCGTCGGGGGCGCGGGAGACCCAGTACTTC. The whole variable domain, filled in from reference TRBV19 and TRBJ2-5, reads DGGITQSPKYLFRKEGQNVTLSCEQNLNHDAMYWYRQDPGQGLRLIYYSQIVNDFQKGDIAEGYSVSREKKESFPLTVTSAQKNPTAFYLCASSIASGARETQYFGPGTRLLVL.

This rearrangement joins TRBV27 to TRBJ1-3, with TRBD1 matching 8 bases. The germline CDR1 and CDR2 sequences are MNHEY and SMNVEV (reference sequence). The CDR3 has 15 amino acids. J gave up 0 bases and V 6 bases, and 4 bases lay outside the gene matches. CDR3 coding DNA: TGTGCCAGCAGAGAACAGGGGGTCTCTGGAAACACCATATATTTT. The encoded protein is CASREQGVSGNTIYF.

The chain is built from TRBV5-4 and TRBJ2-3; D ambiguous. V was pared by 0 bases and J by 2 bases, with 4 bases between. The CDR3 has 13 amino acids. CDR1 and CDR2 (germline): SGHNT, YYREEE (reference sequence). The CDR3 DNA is TGTGCCAGCAGCTTGGCCCCCACAGATACGCAGTATTTT. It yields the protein CASSLAPTDTQYF.

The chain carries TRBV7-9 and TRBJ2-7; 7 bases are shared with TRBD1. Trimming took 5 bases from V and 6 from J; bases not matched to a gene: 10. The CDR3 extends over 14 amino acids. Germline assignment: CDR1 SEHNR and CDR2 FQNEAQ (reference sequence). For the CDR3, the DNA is TGTGCCAGCAGCCTAAACTACCGGGACAGCGAGCAGTACTTC. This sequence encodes CASSLNYRDSEQYF.

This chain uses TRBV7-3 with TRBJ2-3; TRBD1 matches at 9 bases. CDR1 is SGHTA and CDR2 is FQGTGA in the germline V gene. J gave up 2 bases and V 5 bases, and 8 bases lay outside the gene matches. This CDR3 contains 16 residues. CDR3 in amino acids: CASSVVGTGNTDTQYF. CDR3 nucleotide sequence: TGTGCCAGCAGCGTCGTCGGGACAGGGAACACAGATACGCAGTATTTT.

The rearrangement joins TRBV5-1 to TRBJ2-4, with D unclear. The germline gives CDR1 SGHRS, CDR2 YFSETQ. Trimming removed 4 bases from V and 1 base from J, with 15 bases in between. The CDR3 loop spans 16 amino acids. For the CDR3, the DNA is TGCGCCAGCAGCCTGGGGTTTGGGTCGGCCAAAAACATTCAGTACTTC. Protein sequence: CASSLGFGSAKNIQYF.